This TCR beta chain originates from a study of blood T cell repertoires in COVID-19. The repertoire was sequenced with immunoSEQ multiplex PCR; TCRdb's copy has only in-frame clones and lacks some. The sample carries about 150,000 clones, around 87% recorded once. The CDR3 runs 16 residues. The V and J ends lost 2 bases and 0 bases respectively, with 11 bases between them. The germline V gene encodes CDR1 GTSNPN and CDR2 SVGIG (reference sequence). This TCR was sampled from a woman over 75 with COVID-19, enrolled during active disease. This chain connects TRBV30 to TRBJ1-6; TRBD1 might be the D (5 bases). Specimen: peripheral blood. The CDR3 nucleotides are TGTGCCTGGAGTCGCCCCGACAGCTCCTATAATTCACCCCTCCACTTT. It yields the protein CAWSRPDSSYNSPLHF.